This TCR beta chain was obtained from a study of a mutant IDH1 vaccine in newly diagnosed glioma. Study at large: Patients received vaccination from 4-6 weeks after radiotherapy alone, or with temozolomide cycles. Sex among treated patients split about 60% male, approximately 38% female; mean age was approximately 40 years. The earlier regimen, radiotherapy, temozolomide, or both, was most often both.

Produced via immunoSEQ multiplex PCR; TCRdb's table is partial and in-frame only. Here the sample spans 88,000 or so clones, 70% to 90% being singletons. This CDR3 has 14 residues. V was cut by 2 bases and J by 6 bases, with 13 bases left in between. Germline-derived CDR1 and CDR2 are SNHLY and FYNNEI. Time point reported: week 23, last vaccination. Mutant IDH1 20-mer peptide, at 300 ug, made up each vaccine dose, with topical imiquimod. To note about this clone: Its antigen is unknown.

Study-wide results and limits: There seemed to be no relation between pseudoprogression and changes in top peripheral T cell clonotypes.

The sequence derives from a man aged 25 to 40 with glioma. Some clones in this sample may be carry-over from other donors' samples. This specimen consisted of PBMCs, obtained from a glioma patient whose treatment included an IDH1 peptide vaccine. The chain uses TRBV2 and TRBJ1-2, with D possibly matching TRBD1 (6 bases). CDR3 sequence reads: CASSEFGGGDGYTF. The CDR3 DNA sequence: TGTGCCAGCAGTGAATTTGGAGGGGGAGATGGCTACACCTTC.